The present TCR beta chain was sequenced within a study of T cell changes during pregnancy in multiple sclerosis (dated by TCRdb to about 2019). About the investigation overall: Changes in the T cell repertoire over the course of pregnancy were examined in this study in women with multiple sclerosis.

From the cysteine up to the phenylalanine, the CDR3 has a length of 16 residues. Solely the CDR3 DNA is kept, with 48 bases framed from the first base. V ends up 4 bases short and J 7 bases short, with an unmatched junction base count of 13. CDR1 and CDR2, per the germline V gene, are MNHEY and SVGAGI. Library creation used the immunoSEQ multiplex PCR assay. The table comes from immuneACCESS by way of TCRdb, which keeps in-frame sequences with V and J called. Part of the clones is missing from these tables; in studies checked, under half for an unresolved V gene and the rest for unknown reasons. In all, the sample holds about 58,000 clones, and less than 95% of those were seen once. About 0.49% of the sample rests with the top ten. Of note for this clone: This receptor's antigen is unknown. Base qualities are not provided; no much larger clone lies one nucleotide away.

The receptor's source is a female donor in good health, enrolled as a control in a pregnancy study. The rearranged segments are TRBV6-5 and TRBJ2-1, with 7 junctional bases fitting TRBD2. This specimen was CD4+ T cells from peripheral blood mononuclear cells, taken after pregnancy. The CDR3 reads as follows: CASSFRLDGGLNEQFF. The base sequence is TGTGCCAGCAGTTTCCGACTGGACGGGGGGTTGAATGAGCAGTTCTTC.